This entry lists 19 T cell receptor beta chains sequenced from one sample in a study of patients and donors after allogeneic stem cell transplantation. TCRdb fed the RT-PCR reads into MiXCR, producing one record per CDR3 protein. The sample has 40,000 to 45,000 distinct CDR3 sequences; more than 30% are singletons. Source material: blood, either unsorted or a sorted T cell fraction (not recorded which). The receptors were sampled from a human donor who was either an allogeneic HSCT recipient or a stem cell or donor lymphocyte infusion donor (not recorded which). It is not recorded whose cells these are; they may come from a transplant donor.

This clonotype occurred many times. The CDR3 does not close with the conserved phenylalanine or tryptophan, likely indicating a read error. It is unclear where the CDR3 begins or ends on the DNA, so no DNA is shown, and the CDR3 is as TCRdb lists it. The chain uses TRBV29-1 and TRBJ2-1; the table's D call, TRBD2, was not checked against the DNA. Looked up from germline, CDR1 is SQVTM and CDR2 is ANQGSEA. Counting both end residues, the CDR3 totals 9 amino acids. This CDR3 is CSVESARML.

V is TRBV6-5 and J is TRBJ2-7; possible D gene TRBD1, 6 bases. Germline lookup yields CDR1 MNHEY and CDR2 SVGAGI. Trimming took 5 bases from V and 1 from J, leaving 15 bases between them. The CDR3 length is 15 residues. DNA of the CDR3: TGTGCCAGCAGTGCCCAGGGGAAAGGGTCCTACGAGCAGTACTTC. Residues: CASSAQGKGSYEQYF.

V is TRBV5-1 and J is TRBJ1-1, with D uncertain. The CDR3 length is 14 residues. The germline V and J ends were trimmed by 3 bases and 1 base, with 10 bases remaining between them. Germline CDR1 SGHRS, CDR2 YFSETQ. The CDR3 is CASSYSERNTEAFF. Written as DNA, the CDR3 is TGCGCCAGCAGCTACTCAGAGAGGAACACTGAAGCTTTCTTT. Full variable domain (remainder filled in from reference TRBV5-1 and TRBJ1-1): KAGVTQTPRYLIKTRGQQVTLSCSPISGHRSVSWYQQTPGQGLQFLFEYFSETQRNKGNFPGRFSGRQFSNSRSEMNVSTLELGDSALYLCASSYSERNTEAFFGQGTRLTVV.

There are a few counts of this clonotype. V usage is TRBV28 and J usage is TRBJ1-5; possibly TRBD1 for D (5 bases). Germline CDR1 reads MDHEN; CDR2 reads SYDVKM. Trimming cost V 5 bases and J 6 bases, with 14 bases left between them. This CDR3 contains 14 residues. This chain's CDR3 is CASSAPGAIQPQHF. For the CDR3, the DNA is TGTGCCAGCAGTGCCCCTGGGGCTATTCAGCCCCAGCATTTT.

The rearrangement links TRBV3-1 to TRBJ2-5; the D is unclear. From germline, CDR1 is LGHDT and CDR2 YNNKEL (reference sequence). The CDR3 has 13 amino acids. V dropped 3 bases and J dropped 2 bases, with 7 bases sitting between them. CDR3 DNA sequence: TGTGCCAGCAGCCACGGCACGCAAGAGACCCAGTACTTC. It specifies CASSHGTQETQYF.

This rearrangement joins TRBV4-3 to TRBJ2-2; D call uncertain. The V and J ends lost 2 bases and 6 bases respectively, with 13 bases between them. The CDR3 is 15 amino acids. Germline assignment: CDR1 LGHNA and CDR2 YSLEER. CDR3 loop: CASSQTWHLSGELFF. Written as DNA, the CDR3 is TGCGCCAGCAGCCAAACGTGGCACTTGTCCGGGGAGCTGTTTTTT.

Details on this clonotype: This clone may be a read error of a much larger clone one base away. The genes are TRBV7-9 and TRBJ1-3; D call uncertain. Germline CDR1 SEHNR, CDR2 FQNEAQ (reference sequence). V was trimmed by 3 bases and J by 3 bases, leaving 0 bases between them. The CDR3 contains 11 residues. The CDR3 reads CASSFGNTIYF. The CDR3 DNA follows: TGTGCCAGCAGCTTTGGAAACACCATATATTTT.

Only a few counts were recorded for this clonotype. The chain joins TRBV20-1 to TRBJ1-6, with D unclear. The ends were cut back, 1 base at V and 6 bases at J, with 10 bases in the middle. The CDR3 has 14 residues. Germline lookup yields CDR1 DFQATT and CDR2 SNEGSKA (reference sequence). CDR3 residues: CSARGESGNSPLHF. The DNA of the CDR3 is TGCAGTGCTAGAGGGGAATCGGGTAATTCACCCCTCCACTTT.

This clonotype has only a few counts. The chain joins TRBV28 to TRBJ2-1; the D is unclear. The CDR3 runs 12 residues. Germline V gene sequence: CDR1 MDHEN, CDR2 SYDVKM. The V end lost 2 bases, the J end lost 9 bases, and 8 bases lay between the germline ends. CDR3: CASSLRKSEQFF. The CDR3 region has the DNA TGTGCCAGCAGTTTACGGAAGAGTGAGCAGTTCTTC.

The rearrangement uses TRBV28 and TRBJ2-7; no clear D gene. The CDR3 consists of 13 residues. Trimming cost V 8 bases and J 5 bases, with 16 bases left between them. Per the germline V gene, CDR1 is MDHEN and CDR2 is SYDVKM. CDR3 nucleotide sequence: TGTGCCAGCTCACCTCGGCTTTCCCACGAGCAGTACTTC. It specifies CASSPRLSHEQYF.

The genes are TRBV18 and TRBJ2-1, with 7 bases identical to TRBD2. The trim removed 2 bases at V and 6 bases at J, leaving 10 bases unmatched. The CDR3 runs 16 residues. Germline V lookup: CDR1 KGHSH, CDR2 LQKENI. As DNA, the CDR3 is TGTGCCAGCTCACCAAGCTCTAGCGGAGGGGCCAATGAGCAGTTCTTC. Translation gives CASSPSSSGGANEQFF.

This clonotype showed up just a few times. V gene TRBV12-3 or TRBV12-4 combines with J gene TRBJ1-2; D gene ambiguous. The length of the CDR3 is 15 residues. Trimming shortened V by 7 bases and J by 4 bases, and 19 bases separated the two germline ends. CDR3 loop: CASTGGPPGSYGYTF. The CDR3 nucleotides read TGTGCCAGCACTGGCGGGCCTCCGGGGAGCTATGGCTACACCTTC.

The CDR3 is CSVESLANYGYTF. The CDR3 DNA sequence: TGCAGCGTGGAGTCCTTGGCTAACTATGGCTACACCTTC. This chain joins TRBV29-1 and TRBJ1-2, with unresolved D. The ends were cut back, 6 bases at V and 0 bases at J, with 11 bases in the middle. The CDR3 is made up of 13 amino acids. Looked up from germline, CDR1 is SQVTM and CDR2 is ANQGSEA.

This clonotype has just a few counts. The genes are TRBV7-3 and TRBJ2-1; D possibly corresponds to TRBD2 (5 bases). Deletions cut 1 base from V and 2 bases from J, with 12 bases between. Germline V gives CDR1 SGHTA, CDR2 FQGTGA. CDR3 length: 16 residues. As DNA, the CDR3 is TGTGCCAGCAGCTTAATAGGCCAGAGGGCCTACAATGAGCAGTTCTTC. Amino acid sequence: CASSLIGQRAYNEQFF.

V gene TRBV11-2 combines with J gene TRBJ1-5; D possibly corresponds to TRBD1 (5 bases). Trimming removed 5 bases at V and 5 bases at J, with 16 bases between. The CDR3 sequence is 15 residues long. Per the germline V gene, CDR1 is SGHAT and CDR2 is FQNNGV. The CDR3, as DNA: TGTGCCAGCAGCCGGGGACTCGGGAGTCATCAGCCCCAGCATTTT. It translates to CASSRGLGSHQPQHF.

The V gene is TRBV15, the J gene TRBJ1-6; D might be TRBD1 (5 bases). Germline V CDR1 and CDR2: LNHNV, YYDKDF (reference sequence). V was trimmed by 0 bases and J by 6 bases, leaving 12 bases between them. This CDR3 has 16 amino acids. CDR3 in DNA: TGTGCCACCAGCAGAGAATGGGGACGGATTAATTCACCCCTCCACTTT. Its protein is CATSREWGRINSPLHF.

The CDR3 is CASSLPGTGSSYEQYF. The CDR3, as DNA: TGCGCCAGCAGCTTACCCGGGACAGGGAGCTCCTACGAGCAGTACTTC. This chain links TRBV5-1 with TRBJ2-7, with 9 nucleotides matching TRBD1. V shed 2 bases and J 0 bases; nucleotides not matched to a gene: 6. The germline CDR1 and CDR2 sequences are SGHRS and YFSETQ. The CDR3 has 16 amino acids.

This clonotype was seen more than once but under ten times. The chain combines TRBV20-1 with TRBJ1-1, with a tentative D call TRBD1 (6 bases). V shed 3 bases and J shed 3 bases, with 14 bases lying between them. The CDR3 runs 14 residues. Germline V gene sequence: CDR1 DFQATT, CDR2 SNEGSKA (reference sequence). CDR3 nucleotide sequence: TGCAGTGCTAGTATGGGGGCAGGGTACACTGAAGCTTTCTTT. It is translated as CSASMGAGYTEAFF.

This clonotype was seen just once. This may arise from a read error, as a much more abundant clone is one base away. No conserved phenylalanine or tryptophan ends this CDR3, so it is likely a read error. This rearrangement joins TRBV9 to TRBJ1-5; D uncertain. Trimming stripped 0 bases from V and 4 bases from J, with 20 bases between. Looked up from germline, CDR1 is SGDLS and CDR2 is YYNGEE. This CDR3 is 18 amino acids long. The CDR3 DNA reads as TGTGCCAGCAGCGTAGAGTTGAGGACCCACAGCCCTAATCAGCCCCAGCATTCT. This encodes CASSVELRTHSPNQPQHS.